These T cell receptor beta chains were read from a single sample in a study of cytomegalovirus exposure and HLA in healthy donors. Profiling relied on immunoSEQ multiplex PCR, and the TCRdb table lists in-frame clones only, not all of them. The table has roughly 110,000 clones, 71% seen once. The sequenced sample consisted of PBMCs. The receptors derive from a female donor in good health and CMV-seronegative. Each CDR3 is given with its conserved first and last residue. A D gene is named only where the DNA matches it firmly. The size of a clone is reported for some rows only, either as once, few or many, or as a class for expanded clones.

13	NA	TRBV29-1	NA	TRBJ1-2	TGCAGCGGGGCCCGGGGTCATATTTATGGCTACACCTTC	CSGARGHIYGYTF
14	NA	TRBV7-2	once	TRBJ1-1	TGTGCCAGCGGGCTTCAGGGAGGAAGGACTGAAGCTTTCTTT	CASGLQGGRTEAFF
16	TRBD1	TRBV19	NA	TRBJ2-1	TGTGCCAGTAGTAGAACCGGGACAGGGGCTGGGAGGGAGCAGTTCTTC	CASSRTGTGAGREQFF
16	NA	TRBV28	once	TRBJ1-5	TGTGCCAGCAGGACGGGAACGGTCATAACAAATCAGCCCCAGCATTTT	CASRTGTVITNQPQHF
12	NA	TRBV19	few	TRBJ2-1	TGTGCCAGTAGTATAGCCCATAATGAGCAGTTCTTC	CASSIAHNEQFF
13	NA	TRBV6-1	few	TRBJ1-2	TGTGCCAGCGCGGTGAGAGCTAACTATGGCTACACCTTC	CASAVRANYGYTF
14	NA	TRBV7-6	once	TRBJ2-5	TGTGCCAGCAGCCAAAGGAGGGGCCAAGAGACCCAGTACTTC	CASSQRRGQETQYF
17	NA	TRBV9	few	TRBJ1-1	TGTGCCAGCAGCGTAGGTGTTTCACAGGGAAGGAGCACTGAAGCTTTCTTT	CASSVGVSQGRSTEAFF
13	TRBD2	TRBV6-6	NA	TRBJ2-3	TGTGCCAGCAGTTATGTCTCGGGAGGGACGCAGTATTTT	CASSYVSGGTQYF
16	TRBD2	TRBV5-4	NA	TRBJ2-7	TGTGCCAGCAGCCCACCGGGACTAGCGGGAAGTCGCGAGCAGTACTTC	CASSPPGLAGSREQYF
16	TRBD2	TRBV9	NA	TRBJ2-3	TGTGCCAGCAGCGTAGATTCAGCGGGAGAGGTAGATACGCAGTATTTT	CASSVDSAGEVDTQYF
13	NA	TRBV7-8	few	TRBJ1-2	TGTGCCAGCAGCTCCTTAGGGGGACGGGACTACACCTTC	CASSSLGGRDYTF
16	NA	TRBV5-5	few	TRBJ1-5	TGTGCCAGCAGCTCCGGGACACTCAGTAGCAATCAGCCCCAGCATTTT	CASSSGTLSSNQPQHF
15	TRBD1	TRBV4-1	once	TRBJ1-4	TGCGCCAGCAGCGGGACCAGGGGGTCGAATGAAAAACTGTTTTTT	CASSGTRGSNEKLFF
15	NA	TRBV7-9	NA	TRBJ2-1	TGTGCCAGCAGCTCCCGGGACTCCGGGGACAATGAGCAGTTCTTC	CASSSRDSGDNEQFF
15	NA	TRBV2	few	TRBJ2-3	TGTGCCAGCACTTATAGTCTAGACGGCACAGATACGCAGTATTTT	CASTYSLDGTDTQYF
15	NA	TRBV30	NA	TRBJ2-2	TGTGCCTGGAATAAAAACAGGGGAGGCACCGGGGAGCTGTTTTTT	CAWNKNRGGTGELFF
16	NA	TRBV29-1	NA	TRBJ2-3	TGCAGCGTTGAAGATTTAGCGATCCAGATCACAGATACGCAGTATTTT	CSVEDLAIQITDTQYF
13	TRBD1	TRBV2	few	TRBJ2-5	TGTGCCAGCAGGACAGGGGGTTCCGAGACCCAGTACTTC	CASRTGGSETQYF
16	NA	TRBV10-1	NA	TRBJ2-2	TGCGCCAGCAGTGAGTCTAAGGCAGCGAGCACCGGGGAGCTGTTTTTT	CASSESKAASTGELFF
19	NA	TRBV19	few	TRBJ1-3	TGTGCCAGTAGTGACAAGACAGTTCGGCTTGTGGATTCGGGAAACACCATATATTTT	CASSDKTVRLVDSGNTIYF
16	NA	TRBV7-9	NA	TRBJ1-1	TGTTCCAGCAGCCCCATTCCACGAGGGGGGAACACTGAAGCTTTCTTT	CSSSPIPRGGNTEAFF
16	TRBD2	TRBV9	NA	TRBJ2-3	TGTGCCAGCAGCGGTTTAGCGGGATTGGGCACAGATACGCAGTATTTT	CASSGLAGLGTDTQYF
12	NA	TRBV7-9	NA	TRBJ2-5	TGTGCCAGCAGCTTGAACCCAGGGGAAGTAGACTTC	CASSLNPGEVDF
18	TRBD1	TRBV30	NA	TRBJ2-7	TGTGCCTGGAGCCGACCGGGACAGGGGGTTCTAAAACGAACCGAGCAGTACTTC	CAWSRPGQGVLKRTEQYF
15	NA	TRBV5-4	NA	TRBJ1-1	TGTGCCAGCAGCTGGGACCCCAGGGGTGTCACTGAAGCTTTCTTT	CASSWDPRGVTEAFF
16	TRBD2	TRBV7-6	NA	TRBJ2-2	TGTGCCAGCAGTTCCACCGGGACTAGTCTCACCGGGGAGCTGTTTTTT	CASSSTGTSLTGELFF
15	TRBD1	TRBV4-2	NA	TRBJ1-2	TGTGCCAGCAGCCCATCCGAGCAGGGGGGTTATGGCTACACCTTC	CASSPSEQGGYGYTF
13	NA	TRBV6-5	NA	TRBJ2-7	TGTGCCAGCAGTTACAGCAGGGATAAGGAGCAGTACTTC	CASSYSRDKEQYF
15	TRBD2	TRBV11-2	NA	TRBJ2-2	TGTGCCAGCAGCCCTAGCGGCGCGAACACCGGGGAGCTGTTTTTT	CASSPSGANTGELFF
15	NA	TRBV19	NA	TRBJ1-1	TGTGCCAGTAGTATCCCAGGGAGGTCGAACACTGAAGCTTTCTTT	CASSIPGRSNTEAFF
14	TRBD1	TRBV29-1	NA	TRBJ2-7	TGCAGCCCAACCAATGGGACAGGGTGCCCCGAGCAGTACTTC	CSPTNGTGCPEQYF
17	TRBD2	TRBV9	NA	TRBJ2-5	TGTGCCAGCAGCCCTAAACTAGCGGGAGTTCGGGGCGAGACCCAGTACTTC	CASSPKLAGVRGETQYF
13	NA	TRBV5-1	few	TRBJ2-3	TGCGCCAGCAGCTTGGAATATACAGATACGCAGTATTTT	CASSLEYTDTQYF
12	NA	TRBV6-1	NA	TRBJ2-7	TGTGCCAGCAGCAGGGATCTATACGAGCAGTACTTC	CASSRDLYEQYF
12	NA	TRBV7-2	NA	TRBJ2-1	TGTGCCAGCAGTGGACTGCCACGTGAGCAGTTCTTC	CASSGLPREQFF
16	TRBD2	TRBV7-3	NA	TRBJ2-1	TGTGCCAGCAGCTTACTAGCGGGAGGGTGGGGCAATGAGCAGTTCTTC	CASSLLAGGWGNEQFF
16	NA	TRBV5-4	NA	TRBJ2-1	TGTGCCAGCAGCCCAAAACCCTACGACAGTTACAATGAGCAGTTCTTC	CASSPKPYDSYNEQFF
13	NA	TRBV5-1	NA	TRBJ2-1	TGCGCCAGCAGCTTGGGTACCTACAATGAGCAGTTCTTC	CASSLGTYNEQFF
12	TRBD1	TRBV18	NA	TRBJ2-7	TGTGCCAGCTCACCCAGGGGGTTAGAGCAGTACTTC	CASSPRGLEQYF
13	TRBD1	TRBV28	NA	TRBJ1-2	TGTGCCAGCAGTTACGGGGACAGTTATGGCTACACCTTC	CASSYGDSYGYTF
15	NA	TRBV28	NA	TRBJ1-5	TGTGCCAGCAGTTTAAATGGGGGCGGAAATCAGCCCCAGCATTTT	CASSLNGGGNQPQHF
12	NA	TRBV7-9	NA	TRBJ2-7	TGTGCCAGCAGCCCCTTCGGCTACGAGCAGTACTTC	CASSPFGYEQYF
17	NA	TRBV7-9	once	TRBJ2-7	TGTGCCAGCAGCTCCTACCCACCTACATTCCCCTCCTACGAGCGGTACTTC	CASSSYPPTFPSYERYF
15	NA	TRBV7-8	once	TRBJ1-4	TGTGCCAGCAGCCCGGGGGGAGGGTCAAATGAAAAACTGTTTTTT	CASSPGGGSNEKLFF
17	TRBD2	TRBV10-3	NA	TRBJ2-3	TGTGCCATCAGTGATCCACGTAGCGGGAGAGGCACAGATACGCAGTATTTT	CAISDPRSGRGTDTQYF
14	NA	TRBV6-5	NA	TRBJ1-2	TGTGCCAGATACACGTTGGGGGGGCTAGATGGCTACACCTTC	CARYTLGGLDGYTF
12	TRBD1	TRBV6-6	few	TRBJ1-2	TGTGCCAGCAGGGAGAAGACAGGGGGCTACACCTTC	CASREKTGGYTF
13	NA	TRBV11-2	NA	TRBJ2-2	TGTGCCAGCAGCTTAGATCGGCGGGGGGAGCTGTTTTTT	CASSLDRRGELFF
18	NA	TRBV21-1	few	TRBJ2-2	TGTGCCAGCCAGGGAGGAGCCGACAAGCACGCGAACACCGGGGAGCTGTTTTTT	CASQGGADKHANTGELFF